Shown below are 9 T cell receptor beta chains from a single sample sequenced in a study of blood T cell repertoires in COVID-19. Clones were sequenced by immunoSEQ multiplex PCR, and TCRdb holds only the in-frame ones, with some missing. The sample records about 240,000 clones, around 89% being singletons. Sequenced input: PBMCs or T cells enriched from blood (not recorded which). These receptors were obtained from a woman younger than 45 who had recovered from COVID-19.

The chain links TRBV11-3 to TRBJ2-1, with 8 bases lining up with TRBD2. CDR3 length equals 14 residues. Looked up from germline, CDR1 is SGHNT and CDR2 is YENEEA. The V and J ends lost 1 base and 8 bases, in that order; junction bases with no gene match: 4. CDR3 coding DNA: TGTGCCAGCAGCTTAGCGGGAGGGCCTCATGAGCAGTTCTTC. Its translation: CASSLAGGPHEQFF.

The gene calls are TRBV6-5 and TRBJ1-2, with D hard to call. The V end lost 5 bases, the J end lost 4 bases, and 11 bases lay between the germline ends. The CDR3 is 13 amino acids. From germline, CDR1 is MNHEY and CDR2 SVGAGI. The CDR3 DNA follows: TGTGCCAGCAGTACGACACCAGGCTATGGCTACACCTTC. This gives the protein CASSTTPGYGYTF.

The V call is TRBV4-3, the J call TRBJ2-7, with 8 bases that match TRBD1. Trimming at V came to 1 base and at J to 2 bases, leaving 7 bases not matched to a gene. Germline V gives CDR1 LGHNA, CDR2 YSLEER. This CDR3 is built from 16 residues. The DNA of the CDR3 is TGCGCCAGCAGCCAAGTTGAGACAGGGGCCCCCTACGAGCAGTACTTC. Residues: CASSQVETGAPYEQYF.

V is TRBV15 and J is TRBJ1-6, with 8 bases that match TRBD1. V gave up 0 bases and J gave up 10 bases; unmatched junction bases: 2. CDR1 is LNHNV and CDR2 is YYDKDF in the germline V gene (reference sequence). The CDR3 length is 14 residues. CDR3 region: CATSRDRGQSPLHF. The CDR3 DNA follows: TGTGCCACCAGCAGAGACAGGGGGCAATCACCCCTCCACTTT.

The chain links TRBV6-4 to TRBJ2-3; the match to TRBD2 covers 8 bases. This CDR3 is 15 amino acids long. With 4 bases clipped from V and 3 bases from J, the junction kept 6 bases outside the gene matches. Germline lookup yields CDR1 MRHNA and CDR2 SNTAGT. CDR3: CASSATGGRTDTQYF. The CDR3 nucleotides read TGTGCCAGCAGTGCCACGGGCGGGAGGACAGATACGCAGTATTTT.

V gene TRBV7-9 combines with J gene TRBJ1-1, with D possibly being TRBD1 (5 bases). The CDR3 consists of 15 residues. V lost 5 bases, J lost 3 bases, and 16 bases lay in between. CDR1 and CDR2 from the germline V gene are SEHNR and FQNEAQ (reference sequence). The CDR3 DNA sequence: TGTGCCAGCAGCCCCCCAGGGCCGTGGGACACTGAAGCTTTCTTT. It specifies CASSPPGPWDTEAFF.

The genes are TRBV4-1 and TRBJ1-1; D gene unclear. Germline V gene sequence: CDR1 MGHRA, CDR2 YSYEKL. V gave up 4 bases and J gave up 1 base, with 10 bases separating them. The CDR3 extends over 14 amino acids. CDR3 in amino acids: CASSRTSSNTEAFF. CDR3 DNA: TGCGCCAGCAGCCGGACTTCATCGAACACTGAAGCTTTCTTT.

This chain joins TRBV5-5 and TRBJ2-1; 10 nucleotides agree with TRBD2. This CDR3 has 15 residues. After removal of 4 bases from V and 4 bases from J, the junction contained 5 bases not matched to a gene. Germline V lookup: CDR1 SGHKS, CDR2 YYEKEE (reference sequence). In nucleotides, the CDR3 is TGTGCCAGCAGCCAGAGCGGGAGGGGTTACAATGAGCAGTTCTTC. Translated: CASSQSGRGYNEQFF.

This clone was recorded once. The V gene is TRBV6-2 or TRBV6-3, the J gene TRBJ1-1, with TRBD1 identical over 7 bases. The CDR3 contains 17 residues. J gave up 1 base and V 2 bases, and 10 bases lay outside the gene matches. CDR1 MNHEY and CDR2 SVGEGT come from the germline V gene. For the CDR3, the DNA is TGTGCCAGCAGTTACCTCCGGGACAGATTCACGAACACTGAAGCTTTCTTT. Translating it yields CASSYLRDRFTNTEAFF.